This T cell receptor (beta chain) was identified in a study of identical twins. CDR1 and CDR2 (germline): MNHNS, SASEGT. V lost 1 base and J 2 bases, leaving 10 bases between the germline ends. The CDR3 consists of 15 residues. TCRdb fed the 5' RACE reads into MiXCR, producing one record per CDR3 protein. The top ten clones hold over 5% of a sample with 200,000 to 300,000 distinct CDR3 sequences, approximately 7.9% of them seen once. This clonotype was counted many times. The antigen remains unidentified. General study points: An excess of low generation probability was shown by twin-shared out-of-frame alpha sequences.

The same data also contributed to another study, on yellow fever vaccine responses in identical twins.

The material sequenced was CD8+ T cells sorted from blood. The chain links TRBV6-1 to TRBJ2-3; D call uncertain. The receptor was isolated from a woman aged 18-29 years in good health. The CDR3 nucleotides are TGTGCCAGCAGTGAAGATCCAGAAAACACAGATACGCAGTATTTT. Translated, it gives CASSEDPENTDTQYF.